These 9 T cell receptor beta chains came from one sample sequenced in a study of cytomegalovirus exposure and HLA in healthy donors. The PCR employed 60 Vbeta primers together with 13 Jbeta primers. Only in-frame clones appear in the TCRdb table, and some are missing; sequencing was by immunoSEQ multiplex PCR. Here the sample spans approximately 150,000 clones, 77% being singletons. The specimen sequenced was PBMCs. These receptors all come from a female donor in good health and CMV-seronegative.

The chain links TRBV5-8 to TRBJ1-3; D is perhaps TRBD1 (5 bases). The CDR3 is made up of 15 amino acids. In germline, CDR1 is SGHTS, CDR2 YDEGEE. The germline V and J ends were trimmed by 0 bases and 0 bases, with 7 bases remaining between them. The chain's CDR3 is CASSLGQSSGNTIYF. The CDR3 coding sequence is TGTGCCAGCAGCTTGGGACAGAGCTCTGGAAACACCATATATTTT.

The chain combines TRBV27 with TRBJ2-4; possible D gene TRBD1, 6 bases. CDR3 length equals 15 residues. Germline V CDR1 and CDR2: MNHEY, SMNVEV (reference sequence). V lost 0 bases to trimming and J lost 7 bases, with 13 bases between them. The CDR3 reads CASSLSQGSLNIQYF. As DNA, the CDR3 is TGTGCCAGCAGTTTATCACAGGGTAGCCTGAACATTCAGTACTTC.

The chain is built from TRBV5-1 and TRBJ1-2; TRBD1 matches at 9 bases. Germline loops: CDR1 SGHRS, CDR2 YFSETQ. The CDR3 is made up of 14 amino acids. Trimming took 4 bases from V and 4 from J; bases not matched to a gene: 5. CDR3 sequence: CASSPGQGGYGYTF. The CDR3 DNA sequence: TGCGCCAGCAGCCCGGGACAGGGAGGCTATGGCTACACCTTC.

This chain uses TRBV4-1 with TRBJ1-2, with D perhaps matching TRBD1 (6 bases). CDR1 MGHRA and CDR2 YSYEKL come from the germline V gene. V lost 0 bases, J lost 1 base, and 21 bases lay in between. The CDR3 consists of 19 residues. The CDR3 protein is CASSQEGEIQGEVNYGYTF. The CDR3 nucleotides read TGCGCCAGCAGCCAAGAAGGGGAAATACAGGGAGAAGTTAACTATGGCTACACCTTC.

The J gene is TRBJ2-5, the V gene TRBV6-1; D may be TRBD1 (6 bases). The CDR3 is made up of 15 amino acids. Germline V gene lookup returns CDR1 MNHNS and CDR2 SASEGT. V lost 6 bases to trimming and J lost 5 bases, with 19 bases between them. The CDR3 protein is CASRRDQGSGETQYF. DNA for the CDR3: TGTGCCAGCAGGAGAGACCAGGGGAGCGGCGAGACCCAGTACTTC.

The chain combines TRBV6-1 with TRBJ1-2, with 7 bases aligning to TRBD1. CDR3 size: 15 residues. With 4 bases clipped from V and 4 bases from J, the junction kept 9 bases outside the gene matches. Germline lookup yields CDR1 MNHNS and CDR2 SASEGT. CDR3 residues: CASSGVGTEPYGYTF. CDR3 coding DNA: TGTGCCAGCAGTGGGGTAGGGACAGAACCCTATGGCTACACCTTC.

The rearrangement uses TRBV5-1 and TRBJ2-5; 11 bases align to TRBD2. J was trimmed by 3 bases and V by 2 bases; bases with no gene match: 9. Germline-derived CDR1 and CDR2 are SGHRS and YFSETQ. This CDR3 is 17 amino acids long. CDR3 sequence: CASSLPRETSGKETQYF. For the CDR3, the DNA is TGCGCCAGCAGCTTACCCAGGGAGACTAGCGGGAAAGAGACCCAGTACTTC.

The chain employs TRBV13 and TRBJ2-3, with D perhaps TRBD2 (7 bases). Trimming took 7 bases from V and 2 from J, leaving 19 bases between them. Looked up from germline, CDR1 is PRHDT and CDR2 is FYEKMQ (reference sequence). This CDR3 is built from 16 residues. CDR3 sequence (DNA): TGTGCCAGCACCCTGGGGGGGCGGGGGTACACAGATACGCAGTATTTT. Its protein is CASTLGGRGYTDTQYF. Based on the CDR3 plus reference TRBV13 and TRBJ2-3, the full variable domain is AAGVIQSPRHLIKEKRETATLKCYPIPRHDTVYWYQQGPGQDPQFLISFYEKMQSDKGSIPDRFSAQQFSDYHSELNMSSLELGDSALYFCASTLGGRGYTDTQYFGPGTRLTVL.

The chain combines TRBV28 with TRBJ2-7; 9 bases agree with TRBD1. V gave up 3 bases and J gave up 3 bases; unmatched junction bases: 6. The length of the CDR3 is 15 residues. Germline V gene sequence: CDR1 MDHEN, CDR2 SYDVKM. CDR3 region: CASSFVGTGNYEQYF. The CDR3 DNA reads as TGTGCCAGCAGTTTCGTCGGGACAGGGAACTACGAGCAGTACTTC.